This is a list of T cell receptor beta chains from one sample in a study of radiation and T cells in renal cell carcinoma. Assay used: immunoSEQ multiplex PCR; TCRdb lists only in-frame clones, some missing. The table shows 97,000 or so clones, with around 83% occurring only once. The material was blood, obtained from a patient whose treatment included radiotherapy and nephrectomy. These receptor sequences come from a man aged 55 to 70 with renal cell carcinoma. CDR3s include the opening cysteine and the closing phenylalanine or tryptophan. D genes are given only for firm matches. Part of the rows lack a size; the others show once, few, many or a class for expanded clones.

D gene,clone size,V gene,J gene,CDR3 DNA,CDR3 protein
.,.,TRBV7-2,TRBJ1-4,TGTGCCAGCAGCTTAGTCGGGGGGTCTAATGAAAAACTGTTTTTT,CASSLVGGSNEKLFF
.,.,TRBV18,TRBJ2-2,TGTGCCAGCTCACCGGTCATGGGGGCCCAAAACACCGGGGAGCTGTTTTTT,CASSPVMGAQNTGELFF
.,.,TRBV19,TRBJ2-1,TGTGCCAGTAGTCCGCCGCCCCCGGGATCCCGGTACAATGAGCAGTTCTTC,CASSPPPPGSRYNEQFF
TRBD1,.,TRBV19,TRBJ2-1,TGTGCCAGTAGTCTCGACAGGGTCTCTTCCTACAATGAGCAGTTCTTC,CASSLDRVSSYNEQFF
.,once,TRBV7-3,TRBJ2-2,TGTGCCAGCAGCTTAGGAATCCAGCGCAACACCGGGGAGCTGTTTTTT,CASSLGIQRNTGELFF
.,few,TRBV28,TRBJ2-7,TGTGCCAGCAGCTCTCCCAGCTACCCACGGTCCTACGAGCAGTACTTC,CASSSPSYPRSYEQYF
.,.,TRBV11-2,TRBJ2-3,TGTGCCAGCAGCGAGCTCCGGGCCCAGGTAACAGATACGCAGTATTTT,CASSELRAQVTDTQYF
TRBD1,.,TRBV7-3,TRBJ2-3,TGTGCCAGCAGCATAGGGACAGGGGTGTCCGATACGCAGTATTTT,CASSIGTGVSDTQYF
TRBD1,.,TRBV19,TRBJ1-5,TGTGCCAGTTCACCGGGACAGGGGGCTCTTCAGCCCCAGCATTTT,CASSPGQGALQPQHF
.,.,TRBV6-1,TRBJ2-7,TGTGCCAGCAGTGAAATCTGGGAGCACTCCTACGAGCAGTACTTC,CASSEIWEHSYEQYF
TRBD1,.,TRBV18,TRBJ2-7,TGTGCCAGCTCACCCCGGGACAGGGGCGAGCAGTACTTC,CASSPRDRGEQYF
.,many,TRBV11-3,TRBJ2-1,TGTGCCAGCAGCTGGACGGGCAATGAGCAGTTCTTC,CASSWTGNEQFF
.,.,TRBV28,TRBJ2-6,TGTGCCAGCAGTCCCCCCCGCGGAAGCTCTGGGGCCAACGTCCTGACTTTC,CASSPPRGSSGANVLTF
TRBD1,.,TRBV18,TRBJ2-2,TGTGCCAGCTCGCCGAGACAGGGGAACACCGGGGAGCTGTTTTTT,CASSPRQGNTGELFF
.,.,TRBV19,TRBJ2-7,TGTGCCAGTAGTATTGCGGGACCCTACGAGCAGTACTTC,CASSIAGPYEQYF
.,.,TRBV7-9,TRBJ2-6,TGTGCCAGCAGCTTCCAGAGCTCTGGGGCCAACGTCCTGACTTTC,CASSFQSSGANVLTF
.,.,TRBV29-1,TRBJ1-5,TGCAGCGTTGAACTCGGGGGAAATCAGCCCCAGCATTTT,CSVELGGNQPQHF
.,.,TRBV6-6,TRBJ1-5,TGTGCCAGCAGTTACTCCCAATGGGGGAGCAATCAGCCCCAGCATTTT,CASSYSQWGSNQPQHF
.,few,TRBV7-2,TRBJ1-1,TGTGCCAGCAGCTTTTTCATTCTAGGGACTGAAGCTTTCTTT,CASSFFILGTEAFF
TRBD1,.,TRBV6-1,TRBJ1-2,TGTGCCAGCGGATGGACAGGGGATGGCTACACCTTC,CASGWTGDGYTF
.,once,TRBV30,TRBJ1-1,TGTGCCTGTCGGGACAAAAGGTCCACTGAAGCTTTCTTT,CACRDKRSTEAFF
TRBD1,.,TRBV29-1,TRBJ2-3,TGCAGCACCACGGGACAGGGATTCGTTACGCAGTATTTT,CSTTGQGFVTQYF
TRBD1,.,TRBV18,TRBJ2-7,TGTGCCAGCTCACGAACACAGGGGGCGGGAGTTGACGAGCAGTACTTC,CASSRTQGAGVDEQYF
TRBD2,.,TRBV7-9,TRBJ2-4,TGTGCCAGCAGCTCGGGACTAGCGGGAGCGGGACAGTACTTC,CASSSGLAGAGQYF
.,.,TRBV2,TRBJ2-1,TGTGCCAGCGTCTCACTAGCTCGGAATGAGCAGTTCTTC,CASVSLARNEQFF
.,.,TRBV5-1,TRBJ2-7,TGCGCCAGCAGCTTGGAGTGGGCCATGGACTACTCCTACGAGCAGTACTTC,CASSLEWAMDYSYEQYF
.,.,TRBV6-5,TRBJ2-3,TGTGCCAGCAGTGAGGGGTTTAGTACAGATACGCAGTATTTT,CASSEGFSTDTQYF
TRBD1,.,TRBV7-2,TRBJ1-1,TGTGCCAGCAGCTTAGCACTTAGAGACAGGGGTATAGCTTTCTTT,CASSLALRDRGIAFF
.,.,TRBV30,TRBJ1-1,TGTGCCGGAGGGACGGGGAACACTGAAGCTTTCTTT,CAGGTGNTEAFF
TRBD1,.,TRBV27,TRBJ2-1,TGTGCCAGCACCCCACCTCCGGGACAGGGTAAGAATGAGCAGTTCTTC,CASTPPPGQGKNEQFF
.,.,TRBV10-3,TRBJ1-1,TGTGCCATCAGTGGGGGCGGGCAGGGAAACTCTGAAGCTTTCTTT,CAISGGGQGNSEAFF
TRBD1,.,TRBV25-1,TRBJ2-5,TGTGCCAGCAGTCTACAGGGGGCGGCTAGGCAGTACTTC,CASSLQGAARQYF
TRBD1,.,TRBV9,TRBJ2-2,TGTGCCAGCAGTCAACAGGGGACCAACACCGGGGAGCTGTTTTTT,CASSQQGTNTGELFF
.,.,TRBV5-5,TRBJ1-5,TGTGCCAGCAGCTTGGGCCAGGGCGGCTATAGCAATCAGCCCCAGCATTTT,CASSLGQGGYSNQPQHF
TRBD2,.,TRBV11-2,TRBJ2-3,TGTGCCAGCAGCCCTCGAGGGGCGGGAGGGCCTGAAGGGGACACGCAGTATTTT,CASSPRGAGGPEGDTQYF
.,.,TRBV15,TRBJ2-2,TGTGCCACCAGCAGAGGGTACGGGGAGCTGTTTTTT,CATSRGYGELFF
.,.,TRBV4-3,TRBJ2-1,TGCGCCAGCAGCCAAGAACCCCAAAACTCCTACAATGAGCAGTTCTTC,CASSQEPQNSYNEQFF
TRBD1,.,TRBV29-1,TRBJ1-2,TGCAGCTTCTGGACAGGGGGCTTGTATGGCTACACCTTC,CSFWTGGLYGYTF
.,.,TRBV19,TRBJ2-1,TGTGCCAGTAGTATAGTGTGGACAGGGGCTAGCGGGAGCTTCAATGAGCAGTTCTTC,CASSIVWTGASGSFNEQFF
.,.,TRBV5-8,TRBJ1-5,TGTGCCAGCAGCCCTAGGGGGGCGGGTCAGCCCCAGCATTTT,CASSPRGAGQPQHF
.,.,TRBV7-9,TRBJ2-1,TGTGCCAGCAGACCAACACCGAGCTCCTACAATGAGCAGTTCTTC,CASRPTPSSYNEQFF
.,.,TRBV6-5,TRBJ2-1,TGTGCCAGCAGCCGCGACAATGAGCAGTTCTTC,CASSRDNEQFF
.,.,TRBV2,TRBJ1-5,TGTGCCAGCAGTGAGGGTTGGCGATCTAGCAATCAGCCCCAGCATTTT,CASSEGWRSSNQPQHF
.,.,TRBV10-3,TRBJ2-2,TGTGCCATCAGTGAGTCGATACTAGTCGGGAAAAACACCGGGGAGCTGTTTTTT,CAISESILVGKNTGELFF
TRBD2,.,TRBV6-1,TRBJ2-2,TGTGCCAGCACGGCGGGAGGCTGGACCGGGGAGCTGTTTTTT,CASTAGGWTGELFF
.,.,TRBV5-1,TRBJ2-5,TGCGCCAGCAGCTTGGTGGCAGGCCTCGAGGGGACCCAGTACTTC,CASSLVAGLEGTQYF
.,.,TRBV6-5,TRBJ1-3,TGTGCCAGCAGTTACAGAGGGGCGAACACCATATATTTT,CASSYRGANTIYF
.,.,TRBV7-9,TRBJ1-1,TGTGCCAGCAGCGCTGAGAGGGCCGGGAACACTGAAGCTTTCTTT,CASSAERAGNTEAFF
.,once,TRBV5-1,TRBJ2-3,TGCGCCAGCAGCTCTAGCCACGGGAGCTCGCGGGCAGATACGCAGTATTTT,CASSSSHGSSRADTQYF
.,once,TRBV28,TRBJ1-3,TGTGCCAGCAGTTTACTTTGGACAGCCGTCTCTGGAAACACCATATATTTT,CASSLLWTAVSGNTIYF
.,few,TRBV27,TRBJ2-1,TGTGCCAGCAGTTTAAACCGGGAAAGGGGTGAGCAGTTCTTC,CASSLNRERGEQFF
.,.,TRBV19,TRBJ2-5,TGTGCCAGTACTCTCGGGGGTGGAGAGACCCAGTACTTC,CASTLGGGETQYF
TRBD1,few,TRBV25-1,TRBJ2-1,TGTGCCAGCAGTGAAGTGACAGGGTACAATGAGCAGTTCTTC,CASSEVTGYNEQFF
.,few,TRBV11-2,TRBJ2-5,TGTGCCAGCAGCTGGGGCCAAGAGACCCAGTACTTC,CASSWGQETQYF
TRBD1,.,TRBV6-1,TRBJ2-1,TGTGCCGGCCGAGGGGGACAGGGGTACAATGAGCAGTTCTTC,CAGRGGQGYNEQFF
.,.,TRBV7-8,TRBJ2-3,TGTGCCAGCAGCTCCTCTTTACTCACTAGCACAGATACGCAGTATTTT,CASSSSLLTSTDTQYF
.,.,TRBV5-1,TRBJ1-1,TGCGCCTCCCTCCGGGGCGACGGAGGGAACACTGAAGCTTTCTTT,CASLRGDGGNTEAFF
.,.,TRBV13,TRBJ1-1,TGTGCCAGCAGCTTGAGGGGGGCCGGGGACACTGAAGCTTTCTTT,CASSLRGAGDTEAFF
.,.,TRBV6-5,TRBJ2-5,TGTGCCAGCAGGGACTACAGGGGTGGGGAGACCCAGTACTTC,CASRDYRGGETQYF
TRBD1,.,TRBV28,TRBJ1-5,TGTGCCGAACAGGGGGCGGGAGGCAATCAGCCCCAGCATTTT,CAEQGAGGNQPQHF